This TCR beta chain was retrieved from a study of early T cells in non-severe SARS-CoV-2 infection. Study context: Unsorted whole blood bulk RNA was sequenced, with unpaired chains.

The protocol attached unique molecular identifiers to individual cDNA molecules. Using its own MiXCR run on the 5' RACE reads, TCRdb lists one record per CDR3 protein. The sample yields more than 65,000 distinct CDR3 sequences, about 12% seen once. This CDR3 contains 14 residues. Germline V gene data show CDR1 as SGHRS and CDR2 as YFSETQ. The V end was cut by 4 bases, the J end by 3 bases, with 11 bases between. Sequencing was done on a sample of whole blood. The genes are TRBV5-1 and TRBJ2-1; D is unclear. This clonotype was sampled from an adult who was a healthcare worker with PCR-confirmed SARS-CoV-2 infection or an uninfected control (not recorded which). The CDR3 DNA follows: TGCGCCAGCAGCCCGGAACCTGGCTACAATGAGCAGTTCTTC. Its translation is CASSPEPGYNEQFF.